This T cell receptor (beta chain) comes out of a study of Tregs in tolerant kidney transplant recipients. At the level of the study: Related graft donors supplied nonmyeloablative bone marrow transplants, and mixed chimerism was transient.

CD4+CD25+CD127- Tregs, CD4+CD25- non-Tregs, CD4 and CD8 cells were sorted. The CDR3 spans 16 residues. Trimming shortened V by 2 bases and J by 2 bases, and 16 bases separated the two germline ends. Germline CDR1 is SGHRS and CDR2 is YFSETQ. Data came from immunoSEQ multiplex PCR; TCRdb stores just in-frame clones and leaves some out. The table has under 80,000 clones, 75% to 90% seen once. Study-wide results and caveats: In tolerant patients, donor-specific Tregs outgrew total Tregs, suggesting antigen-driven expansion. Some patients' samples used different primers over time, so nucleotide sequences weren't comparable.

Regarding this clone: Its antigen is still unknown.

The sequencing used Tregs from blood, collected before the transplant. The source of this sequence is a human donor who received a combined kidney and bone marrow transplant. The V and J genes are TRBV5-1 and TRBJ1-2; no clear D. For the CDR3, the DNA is TGCGCCAGCAGCTTTAGGGCCCCCCACCTAAACTATGGCTACACCTTC. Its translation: CASSFRAPHLNYGYTF.